This T cell receptor (beta chain) was sequenced in a study of T cell repertoires in chronic hepatitis B (dated by TCRdb to the late 2010s). Library preparation employed the immunoSEQ multiplex PCR assay. The clones in this table, taken by TCRdb from immuneACCESS, are in-frame only. Not every clone is retained; where verified, under half of the shortfall comes from an unresolved V gene, and the cause of the rest is unknown. The sample table contains hundreds of clones; only one count was recorded for about four fifths of them. Of the sample, over 45% falls within the top ten clones. Trimming removed 4 bases from V and 4 bases from J; the gene matches leave 8 bases unexplained. In the germline V gene (reference sequence), CDR1 corresponds to SGHKS and CDR2 to YYEKEE. The CDR3 sequence holds 14 residues, the cysteine and phenylalanine included. Just CDR3 DNA is preserved here, 42 bases in frame from base 1.

This clone is identified as hyperexpanded (1% or more). No base qualities exist here, and no much larger clone lies one base off it. The sequencing sample was made of HBV core (core169) epitope-specific CD8+ T cells from PBMCs. The clonotype comes from a human donor with chronic hepatitis B virus infection. The V and J segments used are TRBV5-5 and TRBJ2-7; 7 bases in between match TRBD1. The CDR3 here reads CASSGGQIVYEQYF. The DNA sequence is TGTGCCAGCAGCGGGGGACAGATTGTATACGAGCAGTACTTC. This CDR3, with the reference TRBV5-5 and TRBJ2-7 proteins standing in past its ends, gives the full variable domain DAGVTQSPTHLIKTRGQQVTLRCSPISGHKSVSWYQQVLGQGPQFIFQYYEKEERGRGNFPDRFSARQFPNYSSELNVNALLLGDSALYLCASSGGQIVYEQYFGPGTRLTVT.